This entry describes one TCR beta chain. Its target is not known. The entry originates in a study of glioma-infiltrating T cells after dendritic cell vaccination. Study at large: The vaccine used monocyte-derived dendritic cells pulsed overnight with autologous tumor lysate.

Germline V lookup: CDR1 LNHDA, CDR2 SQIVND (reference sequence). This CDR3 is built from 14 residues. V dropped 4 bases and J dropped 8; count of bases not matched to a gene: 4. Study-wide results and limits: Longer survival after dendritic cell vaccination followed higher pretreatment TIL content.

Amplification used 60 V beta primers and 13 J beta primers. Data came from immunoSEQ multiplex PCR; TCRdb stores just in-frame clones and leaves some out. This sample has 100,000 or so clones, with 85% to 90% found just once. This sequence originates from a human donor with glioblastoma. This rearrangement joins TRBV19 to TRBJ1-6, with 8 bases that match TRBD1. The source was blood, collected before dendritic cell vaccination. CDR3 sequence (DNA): TGTGCCAGTAGTAGCGGACAGGGTTATTCACCCCTCCACTTT. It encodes CASSSGQGYSPLHF.